Included here is one TCR beta chain sequence, with context. Its antigen is unidentified. The data are from a study of monozygotic twins with inflammatory bowel disease. Germline lookup yields CDR1 LNHDA and CDR2 SQIVND (reference sequence). This CDR3 comprises 12 residues. Each CDR3 protein gets one entry in TCRdb, which reprocessed the 5' RACE reads and gives no DNA. In all, the sample yields under 150,000 distinct CDR3 sequences. Study-wide points: Clonotype overlap with others was lower in IBD patients than in healthy twins, a difference that was greatest with disease activity.

This chain links TRBV19 with TRBJ2-7; absent DNA, TCRdb's TRBD1 call cannot be checked. This clonotype was sampled from a human donor with ulcerative colitis or Crohn's disease, or a healthy co-twin of an affected twin (not recorded which). The sequenced material came from blood. The CDR3 loop is CASRGGLDEQYF.